This is a list of T cell receptor beta chains from one sample in a study of vaccination effects on CD4 cells after COVID-19. Profiled with immunoSEQ multiplex PCR; TCRdb holds only in-frame clones, not every one. Among tens of thousands of clones, 77% were seen once, and the ten largest hold 2.9%. These receptors are not linked to any known antigen. Here the sequenced sample was CD4+ T cells from PBMCs cultured with HCoV-NL63 spike peptides, taken before COVID-19 vaccination. The receptors derive from a human donor who received a COVID-19 vaccine. Each CDR3 is given with its conserved first and last residue. Each record gives: clone size, V gene, D gene, J gene, CDR3 protein, CDR3 DNA. The D gene is left open where the match is weak. Some rows have no size entry. The others give once, few or many, or a class for an expanded clone.

size: -; V: TRBV7-2; D: TRBD1; J: TRBJ1-3; CDR3: CASSVRQGAGGNTIYF; DNA: TGTGCCAGCAGCGTCCGACAGGGGGCGGGAGGAAACACCATATATTTT
size: once; V: TRBV7-3; D: TRBD1; J: TRBJ2-5; CDR3: CASSLSDREETQYF; DNA: TGTGCCAGCAGCTTATCTGACAGGGAGGAGACCCAGTACTTC
size: -; V: TRBV6-5; D: -; J: TRBJ1-2; CDR3: CASSRTRTRLGYTF; DNA: TGTGCCAGCAGTAGAACGAGGACCCGGCTCGGCTACACCTTC
size: -; V: TRBV24-1; D: -; J: TRBJ2-5; CDR3: CATLGLSQETQYF; DNA: TGTGCCACCCTAGGACTAAGCCAAGAGACCCAGTACTTC
size: -; V: TRBV12-3/TRBV12-4; D: -; J: TRBJ2-1; CDR3: CASSRTSYEQFF; DNA: TGTGCCAGCAGTCGAACTAGTTATGAGCAGTTCTTC
size: -; V: TRBV9; D: -; J: TRBJ2-5; CDR3: CASSKGTPKETQYF; DNA: TGTGCCAGCAGCAAAGGGACTCCTAAAGAGACCCAGTACTTC
size: few; V: TRBV7-2; D: TRBD1; J: TRBJ1-2; CDR3: CASSARQGSLVQNYGYTF; DNA: TGTGCCAGCAGCGCAAGACAGGGTTCTTTGGTGCAGAACTATGGCTACACCTTC
size: few; V: TRBV5-1; D: TRBD1; J: TRBJ1-6; CDR3: CASSTPGQGSPLHF; DNA: TGCGCCAGCAGCACCCCGGGACAGGGATCACCCCTCCACTTT
size: few; V: TRBV6-5; D: -; J: TRBJ1-4; CDR3: CASSYTAREKLFF; DNA: TGTGCCAGCAGTTACACAGCTCGGGAAAAACTGTTTTTT
size: -; V: TRBV2; D: -; J: TRBJ1-4; CDR3: CASSVSTTNEKLFF; DNA: TGTGCCAGCAGTGTTTCAACAACTAATGAAAAACTGTTTTTT
size: -; V: TRBV7-8; D: -; J: TRBJ2-3; CDR3: CASSLFSRDLVADTQYF; DNA: TGTGCCAGCAGCTTATTCTCCCGGGACCTAGTGGCAGATACGCAGTATTTT
size: few; V: TRBV7-8; D: -; J: TRBJ1-1; CDR3: CASSLVRGGPGTEAFF; DNA: TGTGCCAGCAGCTTAGTCCGGGGGGGACCGGGCACTGAAGCTTTCTTT
size: -; V: TRBV18; D: TRBD1; J: TRBJ2-2; CDR3: CASSPQQGQGDTGELFF; DNA: TGTGCCAGCTCACCACAGCAGGGACAGGGGGACACCGGGGAGCTGTTTTTT
size: -; V: TRBV2; D: TRBD2; J: TRBJ2-1; CDR3: CASSTLAGGYNEQFF; DNA: TGTGCCAGCAGCACACTAGCGGGGGGGTACAATGAGCAGTTCTTC
size: -; V: TRBV30; D: TRBD1; J: TRBJ1-2; CDR3: CAWSLGQGGYGYTF; DNA: TGTGCCTGGAGTCTCGGACAGGGAGGCTATGGCTACACCTTC
size: -; V: TRBV19; D: -; J: TRBJ1-1; CDR3: CASSPPGGTEAFF; DNA: TGTGCCAGTAGCCCCCCCGGGGGCACTGAAGCTTTCTTT
size: -; V: TRBV5-1; D: -; J: TRBJ2-3; CDR3: CASSSGTAVGTQYF; DNA: TGCGCCAGCAGCTCGGGGACCGCGGTAGGTACGCAGTATTTT